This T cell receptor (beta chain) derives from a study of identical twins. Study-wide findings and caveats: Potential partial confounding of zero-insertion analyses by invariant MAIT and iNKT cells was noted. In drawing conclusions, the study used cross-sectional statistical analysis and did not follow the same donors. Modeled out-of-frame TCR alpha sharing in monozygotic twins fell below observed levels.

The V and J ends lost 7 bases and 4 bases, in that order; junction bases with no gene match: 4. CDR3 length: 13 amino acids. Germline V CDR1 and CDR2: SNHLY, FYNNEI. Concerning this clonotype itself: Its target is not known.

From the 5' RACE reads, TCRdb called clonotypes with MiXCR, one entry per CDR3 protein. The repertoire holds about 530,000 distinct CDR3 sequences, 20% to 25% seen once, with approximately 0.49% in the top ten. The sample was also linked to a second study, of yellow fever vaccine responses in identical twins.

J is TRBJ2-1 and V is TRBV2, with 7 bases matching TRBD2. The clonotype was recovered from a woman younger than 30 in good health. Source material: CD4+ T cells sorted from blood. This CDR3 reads CASMGGGYNEQFF. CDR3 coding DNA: TGTGCCAGCATGGGGGGGGGGTACAATGAGCAGTTCTTC.